This is a list of T cell receptor beta chains from one sample in a study of cytomegalovirus exposure and HLA in healthy donors. Data came from immunoSEQ multiplex PCR; TCRdb stores just in-frame clones and leaves some out. The sample consists of 100,000 to 150,000 clones, 70% to 90% of them appearing once. The sample taken for sequencing was PBMCs. The receptors come from a woman between 25 and 40 years old in good health and CMV-seronegative. Both conserved end residues are part of each CDR3. D genes are given only for firm matches. Clone sizes are given selectively: once, few, many, or a class where the clone is expanded.

J gene | V gene | clone size | D gene | CDR3 protein | CDR3 DNA
TRBJ1-3 | TRBV6-1 | - | TRBD1 | CASSFGTGSNTIYF | TGTGCCAGCAGTTTCGGGACAGGGTCAAACACCATATATTTT
TRBJ2-7 | TRBV18 | - | TRBD1 | CASRQGLSHEQYF | TGTGCCAGCCGACAGGGGCTGAGCCACGAGCAGTACTTC
TRBJ2-5 | TRBV5-1 | - | TRBD1 | CASSLEGGAGTQYF | TGCGCCAGCAGCTTGGAAGGGGGCGCAGGGACCCAGTACTTC
TRBJ2-7 | TRBV27 | - | TRBD1 | CASSFIGTGGGEQYF | TGTGCCAGCAGTTTCATTGGGACAGGGGGCGGCGAGCAGTACTTC
TRBJ2-3 | TRBV27 | - | TRBD2 | CASSLWGGGPNTQYF | TGTGCCAGCAGTTTATGGGGCGGGGGGCCCAATACGCAGTATTTT
TRBJ2-1 | TRBV5-1 | - | TRBD2 | CASSPQLAGGGDEQFF | TGCGCCAGCAGCCCCCAACTAGCGGGGGGTGGGGATGAGCAGTTCTTC
TRBJ1-1 | TRBV14 | - | - | CASSQAGSTEAFF | TGTGCCAGCAGCCAAGCAGGGTCCACTGAAGCTTTCTTT
TRBJ1-1 | TRBV5-4 | - | - | CASSLPMKPGTRTEAFF | TGTGCCAGCAGCTTGCCCATGAAACCGGGAACCCGAACTGAAGCTTTCTTT
TRBJ1-6 | TRBV7-2 | few | TRBD1 | CASGPQGAAYNSPLHF | TGTGCCAGCGGCCCCCAGGGGGCTGCCTATAATTCACCCCTCCACTTT
TRBJ2-2 | TRBV27 | - | - | CASSAGSIPNTGELFF | TGTGCCAGCAGTGCCGGGTCGATACCTAACACCGGGGAGCTGTTTTTT
TRBJ2-1 | TRBV7-9 | once | TRBD2 | CASSPRLAGWAYNEQFF | TGTGCCAGCAGCCCCCGACTAGCGGGGTGGGCCTACAATGAGCAGTTCTTC
TRBJ1-5 | TRBV5-1 | - | - | CASSFGQPPQPQHF | TGCGCCAGCAGTTTTGGACAGCCCCCTCAGCCCCAGCATTTT
TRBJ2-1 | TRBV5-4 | once | TRBD2 | CASSLAFGAGGAAYNEQFF | TGTGCCAGCAGCTTGGCCTTTGGGGCGGGGGGAGCCGCATACAATGAGCAGTTCTTC
TRBJ2-1 | TRBV2 | - | - | CASSETGLIGGRNEQFF | TGTGCCAGCAGTGAGACGGGCCTAATCGGGGGTCGGAATGAGCAGTTCTTC
TRBJ1-1 | TRBV7-2 | - | TRBD1 | CASSRQGSTEAFF | TGTGCCAGCAGTAGACAGGGGAGCACTGAAGCTTTCTTT
TRBJ2-3 | TRBV7-2 | - | TRBD2 | CASSNGGTDTQYF | TGTGCCAGCAGCAACGGGGGGACAGATACGCAGTATTTT
TRBJ2-3 | TRBV14 | few | - | CASSQDQRHTDTQYF | TGTGCCAGCAGCCAAGACCAGCGGCACACAGATACGCAGTATTTT
TRBJ2-5 | TRBV7-9 | once | - | CASSRQDSHPTQETQYF | TGTGCCAGCAGCCGACAGGACTCGCATCCTACACAAGAGACCCAGTACTTC
TRBJ1-2 | TRBV10-3 | - | - | CAISESPPGQPNGYTF | TGTGCCATCAGTGAGTCCCCCCCCGGACAGCCTAATGGCTACACCTTC
TRBJ1-5 | TRBV12-5 | - | - | CASGWTDGGTDQPQHF | TGTGCTAGTGGTTGGACCGACGGGGGAACGGACCAGCCCCAGCATTTT
TRBJ2-2 | TRBV5-1 | - | TRBD1 | CASRSSDRGNTGELFF | TGCGCCAGCAGATCGTCAGACAGGGGCAACACCGGGGAGCTGTTTTTT
TRBJ1-1 | TRBV7-6 | once | - | CASSLGANVEAFF | TGTGCCAGCAGCTTAGGGGCGAATGTTGAAGCTTTCTTT
TRBJ1-5 | TRBV5-8 | - | TRBD1 | CASSLGRGRQPQHF | TGTGCCAGCAGCTTAGGAAGGGGGCGTCAGCCCCAGCATTTT
TRBJ2-2 | TRBV7-2 | once | TRBD1 | CASRFGTGKAGELFF | TGTGCCAGCAGGTTCGGGACAGGGAAAGCCGGGGAGCTGTTTTTT
TRBJ1-2 | TRBV7-9 | few | TRBD1 | CASSLGQGYGYTF | TGTGCCAGCAGCCTGGGACAGGGGTATGGCTACACCTTC
TRBJ1-2 | TRBV30 | - | - | CAWSVLYSNYGYTF | TGTGCCTGGAGTGTACTGTACAGTAACTATGGCTACACCTTC
TRBJ1-4 | TRBV30 | - | - | CAWSVRAGLIEKLFF | TGTGCCTGGAGTGTACGGGCAGGGTTAATTGAAAAACTGTTTTTT
TRBJ2-7 | TRBV19 | once | TRBD1 | CASNAGQGLFEQYF | TGTGCCAGTAACGCCGGACAGGGATTGTTCGAGCAGTACTTC
TRBJ2-1 | TRBV25-1 | - | - | CASSESRLARGSYDEQFF | TGTGCCAGCAGTGAATCCCGGCTAGCGCGGGGATCTTACGATGAGCAGTTCTTC
TRBJ1-2 | TRBV19 | - | TRBD1 | CASRRDRPEGYTF | TGTGCCAGTAGGAGGGACAGGCCTGAAGGCTACACCTTC